The subject of this entry is one TCR beta chain. The sample comes from a study of control samples from healthy donors and cancer patients. The CDR3 totals 14 residues. The germline gives CDR1 SNHLY, CDR2 FYNNEI. Trimming pared 7 bases from V and 0 bases from J, leaving 10 bases between. Measured with immunoSEQ multiplex PCR; TCRdb has only the in-frame clones, and not every one. The table has under 85,000 clones, over 85% seen once. This rearrangement joins TRBV2 to TRBJ2-1; TRBD1 or TRBD2 may be the D gene (6 bases each). The source of this sequence is a woman in her forties with lung cancer. Sample: PBMCs. CDR3 loop: CASTGGFSYNEQFF. In nucleotides, the CDR3 is TGTGCCAGCACCGGGGGCTTCTCCTACAATGAGCAGTTCTTC.